This T cell receptor beta chain was captured in a study of T cell responses to AZD1222 COVID-19 vaccine. TCRdb's table, derived via immunoSEQ multiplex PCR, lists solely in-frame clones and lacks some. Of 150,000 to 190,000 clones in the sample, around 87% were seen once. This clone was recorded once. This CDR3 is 15 amino acids long. V was shortened by 7 bases and J by 4 bases, with 14 bases between the two germline ends. Germline lookup yields CDR1 MNHEY and CDR2 SVGAGI. The source material was peripheral blood, sampled 28 days after the second AZD1222 dose. The chain combines TRBV6-5 with TRBJ1-6; no reliable D call. The TCR originated in an adult who received the AZD1222 COVID-19 vaccine. The CDR3 nucleotides read TGTGCCAGCAAGTTGGCGGCGGATTATAATTCACCCCTCCACTTT. It translates to CASKLAADYNSPLHF.